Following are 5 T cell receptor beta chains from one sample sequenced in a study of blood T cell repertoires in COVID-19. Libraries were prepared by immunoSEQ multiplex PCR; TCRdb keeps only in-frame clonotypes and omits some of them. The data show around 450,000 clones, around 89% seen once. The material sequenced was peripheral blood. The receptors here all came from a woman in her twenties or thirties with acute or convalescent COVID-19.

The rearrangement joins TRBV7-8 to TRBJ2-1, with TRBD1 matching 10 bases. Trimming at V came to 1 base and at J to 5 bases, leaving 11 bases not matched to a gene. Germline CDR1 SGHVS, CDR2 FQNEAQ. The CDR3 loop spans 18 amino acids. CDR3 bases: TGTGCCAGCAGCTTAGAGGGGGCAGACAGGGGGCCAGACAATGAGCAGTTCTTC. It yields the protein CASSLEGADRGPDNEQFF.

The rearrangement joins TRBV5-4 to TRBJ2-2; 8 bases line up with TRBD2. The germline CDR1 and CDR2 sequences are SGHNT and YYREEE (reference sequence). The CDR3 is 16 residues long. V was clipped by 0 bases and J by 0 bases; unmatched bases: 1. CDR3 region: CASSLGRGANTGELFF. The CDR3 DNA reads TGTGCCAGCAGCTTGGGGCGGGGGGCGAACACCGGGGAGCTGTTTTTT.

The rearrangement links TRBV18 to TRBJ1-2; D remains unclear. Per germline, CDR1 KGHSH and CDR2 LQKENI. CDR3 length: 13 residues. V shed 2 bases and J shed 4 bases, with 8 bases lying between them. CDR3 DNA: TGTGCCAGCTCACCAGGCAGCGCCTATGGCTACACCTTC. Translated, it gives CASSPGSAYGYTF.

In DNA form, the CDR3 reads TGTGCCAGCAGCTCGGACAGGGTGGGCTATGGCTACACCTTC. Translating it yields CASSSDRVGYGYTF. The V and J genes are TRBV5-6 and TRBJ1-2, with 8 bases matching TRBD1. CDR3 length: 14 residues. Germline CDR1 is SGHDT and CDR2 is YYEEEE. V trimming: 3 bases; J trimming: 4 bases; junction bases outside the gene matches: 5. The whole variable domain, remainder taken from reference TRBV5-6 and TRBJ1-2, is DAGVTQSPTHLIKTRGQQVTLRCSPKSGHDTVSWYQQALGQGPQFIFQYYEEEERQRGNFPDRFSGHQFPNYSSELNVNALLLGDSALYLCASSSDRVGYGYTFGSGTRLTVV.

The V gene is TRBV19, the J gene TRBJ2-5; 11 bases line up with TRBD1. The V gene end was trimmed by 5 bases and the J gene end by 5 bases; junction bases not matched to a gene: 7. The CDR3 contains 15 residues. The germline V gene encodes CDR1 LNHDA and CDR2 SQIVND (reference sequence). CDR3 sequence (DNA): TGTGCCAGTAGTGCAAGGACAGGGGGCGCGGAGACCCAGTACTTC. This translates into CASSARTGGAETQYF.